This T cell receptor (beta chain) was sequenced during a study of cytomegalovirus exposure and HLA in healthy donors. The PCR contained 60 Vbeta and 13 Jbeta primers. Clones were read by immunoSEQ multiplex PCR, and TCRdb kept only the in-frame ones, dropping some. The sample's table shows some 34,000 clones. Study-level points and caveats: The authors judged a highly shared variant cluster likely a sequencing artifact.

As regards this clone: Its antigen remains unknown.

The CDR3 runs 18 residues. V was clipped by 1 base and J by 3 bases, with 20 bases between them. The germline V gene has CDR1 MGHDK and CDR2 SYGVNS. This receptor was identified in a woman aged 40 to 49 in good health and CMV-seropositive. The V gene is TRBV25-1, the J gene TRBJ2-3; tentative D call: TRBD2 (5 bases). Sequenced sample: PBMCs. The CDR3 nucleotides read TGTGCCAGCAGTGAATCTGGTAGGCAGCGTGGAGGTACAGATACGCAGTATTTT. Translated: CASSESGRQRGGTDTQYF.